The source of this TCR beta chain is a study of OX40 agonist ivuxolimab in advanced cancers. Germline V gene lookup returns CDR1 KGHSH and CDR2 LQKENI. The CDR3 spans 13 residues. Trimming removed 8 bases from V and 1 base from J, with 11 bases in between. This table comes from immunoSEQ multiplex PCR, and its TCRdb copy is limited to in-frame clones, with some not included. The data contain some 80,000 clones, about 92% of them singletons. The TCR originated in an adult with an advanced solid tumor such as melanoma, head and neck, liver or kidney cancer. The chain links TRBV18 to TRBJ1-1; no firm D call. This specimen consisted of CD4+ or CD8+ T cells sorted from blood, obtained in a trial of the OX40 agonist ivuxolimab. The CDR3 coding sequence is TGTGCCAGCGCCCGAGGGCGGAACACTGAAGCTTTCTTT. This sequence encodes CASARGRNTEAFF.